The 23 T cell receptor beta chains listed next were all sequenced from one sample in a study of radiotherapy plus CTLA-4 blockade in lung cancer. This table comes from immunoSEQ multiplex PCR, and its TCRdb copy is limited to in-frame clones, with some not included. The repertoire holds about 28,000 clones, with 79% as singletons. The starting material was peripheral blood, obtained from a patient treated with radiotherapy plus ipilimumab. Receptors originate from a human donor with non-small cell lung cancer that progressed on radiotherapy plus ipilimumab.

V and J are TRBV14 and TRBJ2-3, with 8 positions matching TRBD2. V lost 4 bases, J lost 6 bases, and 9 bases stayed unmatched. Germline loops: CDR1 SGHDN, CDR2 FVKESK. This CDR3 has 15 residues. CDR3 region: CASSPLGSGVDTQYF. CDR3 in DNA: TGTGCCAGCAGCCCCCTTGGTAGCGGGGTGGATACGCAGTATTTT.

This clone was observed a few times. This chain uses TRBV5-1 with TRBJ1-2, with D unresolved. V lost 3 bases and J lost 6, with 15 bases in between. In germline, CDR1 is SGHRS, CDR2 YFSETQ. The CDR3 has 14 amino acids. The CDR3 nucleotides are TGCGCCAGCAGCTCCCGCGGCGAGGAGAATGGCTACACCTTC. Translating it yields CASSSRGEENGYTF.

The V gene is TRBV29-1, the J gene TRBJ1-1; no clear D. The V gene lost 5 bases and the J gene lost 2 bases, with 6 bases spanning the gap. The CDR3 runs to 11 residues. Germline lookup yields CDR1 SQVTM and CDR2 ANQGSEA. As DNA, the CDR3 is TGCAGCGTTACACTCAACACTGAAGCTTTCTTT. Encoded protein: CSVTLNTEAFF.

This chain joins TRBV10-3 and TRBJ2-7; D possibly matches TRBD1 or TRBD2 (5 bases each). Germline V CDR1 and CDR2: ENHRY, SYGVKD. The V end lost 2 bases, the J end lost 5 bases, and 13 bases lay between the germline ends. This CDR3 contains 14 residues. CDR3 loop: CAISEPGRHHEQYF. CDR3 DNA: TGTGCCATCAGTGAGCCGGGACGGCACCACGAGCAGTACTTC.

This clone showed up just once. The rearrangement links TRBV27 to TRBJ1-1; 7 bases fit TRBD1. V dropped 5 bases and J dropped 1; count of bases not matched to a gene: 10. CDR1 is MNHEY, CDR2 SMNVEV, per germline (reference sequence). This CDR3 is built from 16 residues. For the CDR3, the DNA is TGTGCCAGCAGTCAATATTATAGGACAGGGAACACTGAAGCTTTCTTT. Protein product: CASSQYYRTGNTEAFF.

This clone has just one count. J is TRBJ2-5 and V is TRBV10-3; possible D gene TRBD2, 7 bases. V was shortened by 4 bases and J by 4 bases, with 13 bases between the two germline ends. The CDR3 extends over 14 amino acids. The germline CDR1 and CDR2 sequences are ENHRY and SYGVKD. The chain's CDR3 is CAISATGRGETQYF. The CDR3, as DNA: TGTGCCATCAGTGCAACAGGGAGGGGAGAGACCCAGTACTTC.

This clone was seen just once. The chain employs TRBV9 and TRBJ1-5; TRBD1 is a possible D gene (6 bases). The CDR3 sequence is 17 residues long. From germline, CDR1 is SGDLS and CDR2 YYNGEE. Trimming cost V 2 bases and J 0 bases, with 15 bases left between them. The CDR3, as DNA: TGTGCCAGCAGCGTTTCCCCGGACAGCTATAGCAATCAGCCCCAGCATTTT. Encoded protein: CASSVSPDSYSNQPQHF.

The sample holds a few counts of this clone. The chain joins TRBV7-9 to TRBJ2-5; 8 positions match TRBD2. V dropped 3 bases and J dropped 5; count of bases not matched to a gene: 8. CDR3 length: 15 amino acids. Germline V gene sequence: CDR1 SEHNR, CDR2 FQNEAQ (reference sequence). The CDR3 DNA follows: TGTGCCAGCAGCTTCTACAGCGGGGGCGAGGAGACCCAGTACTTC. Its protein product is CASSFYSGGEETQYF.

The CDR3 region is CASSFGSIAEAFF. The CDR3 region has the DNA TGCGCCAGCAGCTTCGGATCTATAGCTGAAGCTTTCTTT. The chain uses TRBV5-1 and TRBJ1-1; no definite D call. Germline V lookup: CDR1 SGHRS, CDR2 YFSETQ. There are 13 residues in the CDR3. V was pared by 2 bases and J by 6 bases, with 11 bases between. The whole variable domain, filled in from reference TRBV5-1 and TRBJ1-1, reads KAGVTQTPRYLIKTRGQQVTLSCSPISGHRSVSWYQQTPGQGLQFLFEYFSETQRNKGNFPGRFSGRQFSNSRSEMNVSTLELGDSALYLCASSFGSIAEAFFGQGTRLTVV.

This sequence joins TRBV6-5 and TRBJ1-6; D is ambiguous. This CDR3 contains 13 residues. The V gene lost 7 bases and the J gene lost 6 bases, with 10 bases spanning the gap. CDR1 is MNHEY, CDR2 SVGAGI, per germline. Here the CDR3 reads CASKMQANSPLHF. The CDR3 DNA is TGTGCCAGCAAGATGCAGGCTAATTCACCCCTCCACTTT.

The V call is TRBV6-6, the J call TRBJ2-1; D is possibly TRBD2 (5 bases). CDR1 and CDR2 (germline): MNHNY, SVGAGI (reference sequence). CDR3 length: 16 residues. V dropped 6 bases and J dropped 0 bases, with 15 bases sitting between them. The CDR3 bases are TGTGCCAGCAGCCCCGGGATTATAGGCTCCTACAATGAGCAGTTCTTC. It yields the protein CASSPGIIGSYNEQFF.

The chain is built from TRBV9 and TRBJ1-6; perhaps TRBD1 as D (6 bases). The CDR3 totals 15 residues. In germline, CDR1 is SGDLS, CDR2 YYNGEE. V was shortened by 4 bases and J by 7 bases, with 15 bases between the two germline ends. This CDR3 reads CASSKGGADNSPLHF. The CDR3 nucleotides read TGTGCCAGCAGCAAGGGGGGGGCGGACAATTCACCCCTCCACTTT. Full variable domain (outside the CDR3, taken from reference TRBV9 and TRBJ1-6): DSGVTQTPKHLITATGQRVTLRCSPRSGDLSVYWYQQSLDQGLQFLIQYYNGEERAKGNILERFSAQQFPDLHSELNLSSLELGDSALYFCASSKGGADNSPLHFGNGTRLTVT.

This sequence joins TRBV9 and TRBJ2-1, with D tentatively TRBD1 (5 bases). Germline CDR1 reads SGDLS; CDR2 reads YYNGEE. Trimming took off 0 bases at V and 5 bases at J, with 18 bases between the two ends. CDR3 length equals 17 residues. The CDR3 DNA reads as TGTGCCAGCAGCGTAGGGGGCCTCCGATTTTCGCACAATGAGCAGTTCTTC. This sequence encodes CASSVGGLRFSHNEQFF.

The rearrangement links TRBV9 to TRBJ1-1; D is uncertain. The CDR3 runs 13 residues. The germline gives CDR1 SGDLS, CDR2 YYNGEE. The V gene lost 4 bases and the J gene lost 0 bases, with 7 bases spanning the gap. DNA of the CDR3: TGTGCCAGCAGCCCAGGAATGAACACTGAAGCTTTCTTT. The encoded protein is CASSPGMNTEAFF.

The J gene is TRBJ2-7, the V gene TRBV11-2; 9 positions agree with TRBD1. V trimming: 5 bases; J trimming: 7 bases; junction bases outside the gene matches: 9. The CDR3 has 14 residues. CDR1 SGHAT and CDR2 FQNNGV come from the germline V gene. As DNA, the CDR3 is TGTGCCAGCAGCGCCGACAGGGGGAGAGGGGAGCAGTACTTC. It specifies CASSADRGRGEQYF. The full variable domain, with the rest looked up from reference TRBV11-2 and TRBJ2-7, is EAGVAQSPRYKIIEKRQSVAFWCNPISGHATLYWYQQILGQGPKLLIQFQNNGVVDDSQLPKDRFSAERLKGVDSTLKIQPAKLEDSAVYLCASSADRGRGEQYFGPGTRLTVT.

V and J are TRBV18 and TRBJ2-7, with D uncertain. Trimming removed 1 base at V and 6 bases at J, with 10 bases between. The CDR3 covers 13 residues. Germline-derived CDR1 and CDR2 are KGHSH and LQKENI. The CDR3 DNA sequence: TGTGCCAGCTCACCACGGGCGGATGGCGAGCAGTACTTC. It encodes CASSPRADGEQYF.

The chain couples TRBV5-8 to TRBJ1-3, with 8 bases identical to TRBD1. J gave up 0 bases and V 3 bases, and 5 bases lay outside the gene matches. Germline CDR1 reads SGHTS; CDR2 reads YDEGEE. This CDR3 comprises 16 residues. CDR3 nucleotides: TGTGCCAGCAGCTCCCGGACAGGGTTCTCTGGAAACACCATATATTTT. Protein: CASSSRTGFSGNTIYF.

The sample holds a few counts of this clone. V is TRBV7-6 and J is TRBJ2-1; 8 bases align to TRBD2. Germline V gives CDR1 SGHVS, CDR2 FNYEAQ. The junction had 7 bases not matched to a gene; V was cut back by 5 bases and J by 1 base. The CDR3 runs 16 residues. The CDR3 DNA follows: TGTGCCAGCAGCCCCCCCGGACTAGCTTCCTACAATGAGCAGTTCTTC. It yields the protein CASSPPGLASYNEQFF.

The chain is built from TRBV6-5 and TRBJ1-1; TRBD1 agrees at 7 bases. Germline V CDR1 and CDR2: MNHEY, SVGAGI. The CDR3 extends over 12 amino acids. The V gene end was trimmed by 8 bases and the J gene end by 1 base; junction bases not matched to a gene: 1. The CDR3, as DNA: TGTGCCAGCGGGACAGAGAACACTGAAGCTTTCTTT. Translation: CASGTENTEAFF.

This chain uses TRBV5-1 with TRBJ1-4; TRBD1 matches 7 bases. The CDR3 is made up of 15 amino acids. J gave up 6 bases and V 1 base, and 6 bases lay outside the gene matches. The germline gives CDR1 SGHRS, CDR2 YFSETQ. The CDR3 nucleotides are TGCGCCAGCAGCTTGACAGGGGCCGGGGATGAAAAACTGTTTTTT. Its translation is CASSLTGAGDEKLFF.

The rearrangement joins TRBV7-9 to TRBJ1-1, with 8 bases aligning to TRBD1. J was trimmed by 8 bases and V by 5 bases; bases with no gene match: 13. This CDR3 region has 15 residues. Germline V gene data show CDR1 as SEHNR and CDR2 as FQNEAQ (reference sequence). CDR3 protein: CASSPGQGLVLEAFF. The CDR3 region has the DNA TGTGCCAGCAGCCCAGGACAGGGTTTGGTACTAGAAGCTTTCTTT.

V gene TRBV2 combines with J gene TRBJ2-1, with D perhaps TRBD2 (6 bases). Germline-derived CDR1 and CDR2 are SNHLY and FYNNEI. This CDR3 has 15 residues. The ends were cut back, 7 bases at V and 2 bases at J, with 15 bases in the middle. Written as DNA, the CDR3 is TGTGCCAGCACCGCCTTTAGCGGAACCTACAATGAGCAGTTCTTC. The encoded protein is CASTAFSGTYNEQFF.

This clone was detected once. The chain is built from TRBV2 and TRBJ1-2; 8 positions match TRBD1. The J segment lost 4 bases and the V segment lost 4 bases, leaving 5 bases of the junction unmatched. Germline lookup yields CDR1 SNHLY and CDR2 FYNNEI. The CDR3 has 14 amino acids. The CDR3 DNA reads as TGTGCCAGCAGTGGGGCAGGGGGCACCTATGGCTACACCTTC. Amino acids: CASSGAGGTYGYTF.